This T cell receptor beta chain was obtained from a study of control samples from healthy donors and cancer patients. Repertoires were generated with immunoSEQ multiplex PCR, while TCRdb's copy carries only in-frame clones and drops some. The sample shows roughly 130,000 clones, about 88% of them seen only once. CDR1 GTSNPN and CDR2 SVGIG come from the germline V gene (reference sequence). The CDR3 is made up of 15 amino acids. The ends lost 2 bases at V and 3 bases at J; junction bases unmatched: 4. The chain carries TRBV30 and TRBJ2-2; 9 positions agree with TRBD1. This clonotype was sampled from a man between 50 and 59 years old in good health. Sequencing input: blood. CDR3 in DNA: TGTGCCTGGAGTCTAGGGGACAGGGACACCGGGGAGCTGTTTTTT. This sequence encodes CAWSLGDRDTGELFF.